Below, 29 T cell receptor beta chains from the same sample are listed, as sequenced in a study of blood T cell repertoires in COVID-19. This table comes from immunoSEQ multiplex PCR, and its TCRdb copy is limited to in-frame clones, with some not included. The sample lists around 260,000 clones, around nine tenths occurring once. Sequencing was performed on peripheral blood. These receptors were taken from a young man with active or convalescent COVID-19.

The chain couples TRBV7-9 to TRBJ1-4, with 11 bases matching TRBD1. The trim removed 4 bases at V and 7 bases at J, leaving 2 bases unmatched. The CDR3 runs 14 residues. Germline V lookup: CDR1 SEHNR, CDR2 FQNEAQ (reference sequence). The CDR3 DNA reads TGTGCCAGCAGCTGGACAGGGGGCTCTGAAAAACTGTTTTTT. Translation: CASSWTGGSEKLFF.

The chain couples TRBV11-2 to TRBJ2-3, with TRBD2 matching 15 bases. This CDR3 spans 18 amino acids. The germline V gene has CDR1 SGHAT and CDR2 FQNNGV. V trimming: 7 bases; J trimming: 0 bases; junction bases outside the gene matches: 8. This CDR3 reads CASTGFGTSGGSTDTQYF. The CDR3 DNA sequence: TGTGCCAGCACCGGTTTCGGGACTAGCGGGGGGAGCACAGATACGCAGTATTTT. The full variable domain, in which reference TRBV11-2 and TRBJ2-3 provide the parts outside the CDR3, is EAGVAQSPRYKIIEKRQSVAFWCNPISGHATLYWYQQILGQGPKLLIQFQNNGVVDDSQLPKDRFSAERLKGVDSTLKIQPAKLEDSAVYLCASTGFGTSGGSTDTQYFGPGTRLTVL.

This clone was seen once. The rearrangement uses TRBV7-6 and TRBJ2-3, with 11 bases matching TRBD2. Trimming took 5 bases from V and 4 from J; bases not matched to a gene: 5. The CDR3 has 15 amino acids. Germline V CDR1 and CDR2: SGHVS, FNYEAQ. CDR3 in amino acids: CASSDGLAGSDTQYF. CDR3 nucleotide sequence: TGTGCCAGCAGCGACGGACTAGCGGGCTCAGATACGCAGTATTTT.

The rearrangement links TRBV11-1 to TRBJ2-7; possible D gene TRBD1, 5 bases. The CDR3 runs to 14 residues. V shed 5 bases and J shed 2 bases, with 13 bases lying between them. The germline gives CDR1 SGHAT, CDR2 FQDESV (reference sequence). CDR3 protein: CASSPVGRAYEQYF. The CDR3 bases are TGTGCCAGCAGCCCTGTGGGCAGGGCCTACGAGCAGTACTTC.

This chain links TRBV27 with TRBJ1-6; the D gene is possibly TRBD1 (6 bases). The V end lost 4 bases, the J end lost 7 bases, and 14 bases lay between the germline ends. CDR3 length: 15 residues. The germline gives CDR1 MNHEY, CDR2 SMNVEV (reference sequence). CDR3 protein: CASSYVAGANSPLHF. CDR3 sequence (DNA): TGTGCCAGCAGTTACGTGGCAGGGGCAAATTCACCCCTCCACTTT.

This chain links TRBV24-1 with TRBJ2-1, with D perhaps TRBD2 (6 bases). The V end lost 3 bases, the J end lost 5 bases, and 7 bases lay between the germline ends. The CDR3 contains 13 residues. The germline V gene encodes CDR1 KGHDR and CDR2 SFDVKD. The DNA of the CDR3 is TGTGCCACCAGTGATCGCGGGGACAATGAGCAGTTCTTC. Its protein is CATSDRGDNEQFF.

The chain has TRBV19 and TRBJ1-1, with TRBD1 identical over 9 bases. The trim removed 4 bases at V and 0 bases at J, leaving 12 bases unmatched. Germline values: CDR1 LNHDA, CDR2 SQIVND (reference sequence). This CDR3 comprises 18 residues. The CDR3 protein is CASSRPSRQGEMNTEAFF. Here the CDR3 DNA reads TGTGCCAGTAGTAGACCTTCAAGACAGGGGGAAATGAACACTGAAGCTTTCTTT.

The chain recombines TRBV9 with TRBJ1-2, with 7 bases lining up with TRBD1. The V segment lost 3 bases and the J segment 8 bases; nucleotides outside the gene matches: 19. Germline V gene lookup returns CDR1 SGDLS and CDR2 YYNGEE. CDR3 size: 17 residues. CDR3 residues: CASSGVAQGQITFGYTF. In DNA, the CDR3 is TGTGCCAGCAGCGGAGTGGCCCAGGGACAGATCACTTTCGGCTACACCTTC.

The gene calls are TRBV2 and TRBJ1-5; D gene ambiguous. Between the trimmed V and J ends, which lost 6 bases and 6 bases, there was a span of 15 bases. The CDR3 has 14 amino acids. Germline lookup yields CDR1 SNHLY and CDR2 FYNNEI. This CDR3 is CASSSGEGGQPQHF. CDR3 DNA sequence: TGTGCCAGCAGCTCCGGAGAGGGTGGTCAGCCCCAGCATTTT.

The rearrangement joins TRBV29-1 to TRBJ2-3, with 11 bases that match TRBD2. Germline values: CDR1 SQVTM, CDR2 ANQGSEA. J was trimmed by 4 bases and V by 3 bases; bases with no gene match: 0. The CDR3 is 13 residues long. The CDR3 coding sequence is TGCAGCGTTGAGGGACTAGCGGCAGATACGCAGTATTTT. Protein sequence: CSVEGLAADTQYF.

The gene calls are TRBV11-3 and TRBJ2-1, with 7 bases identical to TRBD2. The CDR3 loop spans 15 amino acids. With 5 bases clipped from V and 3 bases from J, the junction kept 7 bases outside the gene matches. Germline V gives CDR1 SGHNT, CDR2 YENEEA. This CDR3 is CASSRGPGGYNEQFF. The DNA of the CDR3 is TGTGCCAGCAGCCGAGGACCGGGGGGCTACAATGAGCAGTTCTTC.

In this sample, this clone turned up once. The J gene is TRBJ1-1, the V gene TRBV6-5; possibly TRBD1 for D (5 bases). Germline V gives CDR1 MNHEY, CDR2 SVGAGI. This CDR3 is built from 14 residues. Trimming took 2 bases from V and 3 from J, leaving 10 bases between them. DNA for the CDR3: TGTGCCAGCAGTTACCCAGGGCGCGACACTGAAGCTTTCTTT. Its protein product is CASSYPGRDTEAFF.

CDR3 amino acids: CASSVRDRGYNEQFF. DNA for the CDR3: TGCGCCAGCAGTGTACGGGACAGGGGCTACAATGAGCAGTTCTTC. V gene TRBV10-2 combines with J gene TRBJ2-1; TRBD1 matches 10 bases. This CDR3 has 15 amino acids. In germline, CDR1 is WSHSY, CDR2 SAAADI. V shed 4 bases and J 3 bases; nucleotides not matched to a gene: 3.

The V and J genes are TRBV7-3 and TRBJ1-3, with a weak D call TRBD1 (6 bases). V dropped 5 bases and J dropped 1 base, with 9 bases sitting between them. Germline values: CDR1 SGHTA, CDR2 FQGTGA. The CDR3 is 14 residues long. The CDR3 loop reads CASSRTGSGNTIYF. In DNA, the CDR3 is TGTGCCAGCAGCCGTACAGGGTCTGGAAACACCATATATTTT.

This rearrangement joins TRBV3-1 (or the pseudogene TRBV3-2) to TRBJ2-1; weak D call: TRBD1 (5 bases). The V end lost 4 bases, the J end lost 4 bases, and 8 bases lay between the germline ends. Germline V CDR1 and CDR2: LGHDT, YNNKEL (reference sequence). This CDR3 region has 13 residues. The CDR3 sequence: CASSLGQYNEQFF. DNA for the CDR3: TGTGCCAGCAGCCTCGGACAATACAATGAGCAGTTCTTC.

This chain connects TRBV29-1 to TRBJ1-2; 9 bases are a match to TRBD1. The ends lost 4 bases at V and 3 bases at J; junction bases unmatched: 18. The CDR3 has 18 residues. CDR1 and CDR2 (germline): SQVTM, ANQGSEA. This chain's CDR3 is CSVGGDGDREGFHYGYTF. The CDR3 DNA follows: TGCAGCGTTGGTGGGGATGGGGACAGGGAAGGGTTTCACTATGGCTACACCTTC.

The V call is TRBV7-2, the J call TRBJ1-4, with a tentative D call TRBD1 (5 bases). This CDR3 contains 15 residues. The V end was cut by 5 bases, the J end by 0 bases, with 10 bases between. Per germline, CDR1 SGHTA and CDR2 FQGNSA. The CDR3 here is CASSQTAATNEKLFF. The DNA for the CDR3 is TGTGCCAGCAGCCAGACAGCCGCAACTAATGAAAAACTGTTTTTT.

The gene calls are TRBV13 and TRBJ2-7; 9 positions match TRBD1. The CDR3 spans 14 residues. The J segment lost 6 bases and the V segment lost 3 bases, leaving 6 bases of the junction unmatched. Germline assignment: CDR1 PRHDT and CDR2 FYEKMQ (reference sequence). CDR3 protein: CASSLGDRASEQYF. The CDR3 DNA follows: TGTGCCAGCAGCTTGGGGGACAGGGCGTCCGAGCAGTACTTC.

J is TRBJ1-5 and V is TRBV15; the D is unclear. CDR1 and CDR2 (germline): LNHNV, YYDKDF (reference sequence). This CDR3 has 15 amino acids. The V and J ends lost 1 base and 8 bases respectively, with 15 bases between them. The CDR3 DNA reads TGTGCCACCAGCAGAGCCCCAATTGGCTTTGAGCCCCAGCATTTT. The encoded protein is CATSRAPIGFEPQHF.

J is TRBJ1-6 and V is TRBV5-1; 7 bases map to TRBD1. The CDR3 sequence is 15 residues long. Germline V gives CDR1 SGHRS, CDR2 YFSETQ. The junction had 7 bases not matched to a gene; V was cut back by 2 bases and J by 8 bases. The CDR3 DNA reads as TGCGCCAGCAGCTTAGAGGGGGCTCGTGATTCACCCCTCCACTTT. This codes for CASSLEGARDSPLHF.

Here the CDR3 DNA reads TGTGCCAGCAGCCAATGGGGAGCCGGTAATTCACCCCTCCACTTT. This gives the protein CASSQWGAGNSPLHF. This rearrangement joins TRBV4-2 to TRBJ1-6; no clear D. Trimming cost V 2 bases and J 6 bases, with 11 bases left between them. Germline-derived CDR1 and CDR2 are LGHNA and YNFKEQ. The length of the CDR3 is 15 residues.

V is TRBV11-3 and J is TRBJ2-7; 8 positions match TRBD2. Germline V gene sequence: CDR1 SGHNT, CDR2 YENEEA. The CDR3 consists of 15 residues. V lost 4 bases, J lost 4 bases, and 9 bases stayed unmatched. CDR3 in DNA: TGTGCCAGCAGCTGGGGAGCGGGGGACCAATACGAGCAGTACTTC. This encodes CASSWGAGDQYEQYF.

A note on this clone: Other DNA sequences of this sample code for an identical CDR3. V usage is TRBV4-3 and J usage is TRBJ2-1; 9 nucleotides agree with TRBD2. From germline, CDR1 is LGHNA and CDR2 YSLEER. Trimming removed 0 bases from V and 4 bases from J; junction bases left unmatched: 1. The CDR3 length is 15 residues. The CDR3 nucleotides read TGCGCCAGCAGCCAAGATACTAGCGGGTACAATGAGCAGTTCTTC. Translation gives CASSQDTSGYNEQFF.

The gene calls are TRBV19 and TRBJ1-2; 10 nucleotides line up with TRBD1. The CDR3 runs 15 residues. Germline-derived CDR1 and CDR2 are LNHDA and SQIVND (reference sequence). With 8 bases clipped from V and 4 bases from J, the junction kept 10 bases outside the gene matches. The CDR3 region has the DNA TGTGCCAGTTCCCCCGGGACAGGGGTGACCTATGGCTACACCTTC. Translation: CASSPGTGVTYGYTF.

The chain employs TRBV3-1 (or the pseudogene TRBV3-2) and TRBJ2-7, with 8 bases fitting TRBD1. V shed 5 bases and J 4 bases; nucleotides not matched to a gene: 4. From germline, CDR1 is LGHDT and CDR2 YNNKEL (reference sequence). This CDR3 contains 13 residues. In nucleotides, the CDR3 is TGTGCCAGCAGCTACAGGGGGAGGTACGAGCAGTACTTC. It translates to CASSYRGRYEQYF.

CDR3 loop: CASSYPGAMNTEAFF. The CDR3 DNA reads TGTGCCAGCAGTTATCCAGGGGCGATGAACACTGAAGCTTTCTTT. This sequence joins TRBV6-2 or TRBV6-3 and TRBJ1-1; tentatively, D is TRBD1 (6 bases). V dropped 3 bases and J dropped 0 bases, with 11 bases sitting between them. This CDR3 is built from 15 residues. Looked up from germline, CDR1 is MNHEY and CDR2 is SVGEGT.

This clone was seen just once. The rearrangement uses TRBV4-3 and TRBJ1-2; TRBD1 matches 7 bases. The V and J ends lost 0 bases and 6 bases, in that order; junction bases with no gene match: 7. The CDR3 sequence is 15 residues long. Germline V lookup: CDR1 LGHNA, CDR2 YSLEER. For the CDR3, the DNA is TGCGCCAGCAGCCAAGATGCCAGGGGGGCGGATGGCTACACCTTC. This sequence encodes CASSQDARGADGYTF.

The rearrangement uses TRBV25-1 and TRBJ2-7; D is undetermined. CDR1 MGHDK and CDR2 SYGVNS come from the germline V gene. Trimming took 6 bases from V and 0 from J, leaving 6 bases between them. This CDR3 spans 12 amino acids. CDR3 sequence: CASSVFSYEQYF. CDR3 coding DNA: TGTGCCAGCAGCGTTTTCTCCTACGAGCAGTACTTC.

Comment on this clone: One end of the junction fails to match germline, which may point to a read error. The chain's CDR3 is CASSQTGQTGEFF. The DNA for the CDR3 is TGTGCCAGCAGCCAAACCGGACAGACCGGAGAATTTTTT. The chain recombines TRBV3-1 (or the pseudogene TRBV3-2) with TRBJ1-5; tentative D call: TRBD1 (6 bases). The CDR3 length is 13 residues. From germline, CDR1 is LGHDT and CDR2 YNNKEL (reference sequence).